The clone carrying this T cell receptor (beta chain) was seen only a few times. Its target is unknown. The data were obtained in a study of Ad26.COV2.S vaccination and SARS-CoV-2 variants. In the study overall: Once, or twice with 56 days between doses, Ad26.COV2.S was given intramuscularly. Findings and caveats of the study: Relative to placebo recipients, vaccine recipients exhibited elevated spike-specific TCR breadth.

This CDR3 contains 16 residues. Germline loops: CDR1 SGHNT, CDR2 YYREEE (reference sequence). Trimming removed 0 bases at V and 2 bases at J, with 14 bases between. Treatment given: roughly 18 received Ad26.COV2.S at low or high dose, single or two shots; about 5 received placebo; per-sample allocation not given. Collection of the samples took place on day 63 after the first injection of vaccine or placebo. Expressing Wuhan-strain SARS-CoV-2 spike, an Ad26 vector served as the vaccine. This table comes from immunoSEQ multiplex PCR, and its TCRdb copy is limited to in-frame clones, with some not included. Here the sample spans hundreds of thousands of clones, around 90% being singletons.

The chain combines TRBV5-4 with TRBJ2-5; TRBD2 is a possible D gene (6 bases). This TCR was recovered from a person aged 18-65 years who received the Ad26.COV2.S COVID-19 vaccine or a placebo. Specimen: peripheral blood, collected in a trial of Ad26.COV2.S vaccine versus placebo. This chain's CDR3 is CASSLAPGAGQETQYF. In nucleotides, the CDR3 is TGTGCCAGCAGCTTGGCCCCGGGCGCGGGGCAAGAGACCCAGTACTTC. Full variable domain (rest looked up from reference TRBV5-4 and TRBJ2-5): ETGVTQSPTHLIKTRGQQVTLRCSSQSGHNTVSWYQQALGQGPQFIFQYYREEENGRGNFPPRFSGLQFPNYSSELNVNALELDDSALYLCASSLAPGAGQETQYFGPGTRLLVL.